The rows below give T cell receptor beta chains drawn from one sample of a study of post-analysis software for immune sequencing data. TCRdb used MiXCR to reprocess the PCR reads, holding one entry per CDR3 protein. The sample records about 540,000 distinct CDR3 sequences, approximately 34% being singletons. The sequenced sample consisted of blood. The receptors were gathered from a girl aged 2-17 years with multiple sclerosis. CDR3s include the opening cysteine and the closing phenylalanine or tryptophan. Fields, in order: CDR3 protein, V gene, D gene, J gene, clone size. The D gene is left open where the match is weak. Size tells how often a clone was seen (once, few, many) or the class of an expanded clone, and some rows leave it out.

cdr3_aa: CSAIDRLTDTQYF; v_call: TRBV20-1; d_call: -; j_call: TRBJ2-3; clone_size: few
cdr3_aa: CSARAYSGGAGQYF; v_call: TRBV20-1; d_call: TRBD2; j_call: TRBJ2-5; clone_size: -
cdr3_aa: CSVEFRGTVGDTQYF; v_call: TRBV29-1; d_call: -; j_call: TRBJ2-3; clone_size: few
cdr3_aa: CSPLGGLLAYEQYF; v_call: TRBV20-1; d_call: -; j_call: TRBJ2-7; clone_size: few
cdr3_aa: CASSSEGTQEREAFF; v_call: TRBV6-5; d_call: -; j_call: TRBJ1-1; clone_size: few
cdr3_aa: CASSLRQGVETQYF; v_call: TRBV7-9; d_call: TRBD1; j_call: -; clone_size: few
cdr3_aa: CASSLVFGYTF; v_call: TRBV7-2; d_call: -; j_call: TRBJ1-2; clone_size: -
cdr3_aa: CAISELGTGELFF; v_call: TRBV10-3; d_call: -; j_call: TRBJ2-2; clone_size: -
cdr3_aa: CASSVQGTDYGYTF; v_call: TRBV5-1; d_call: TRBD1; j_call: TRBJ1-2; clone_size: -
cdr3_aa: CASSPGQGWVNEQFF; v_call: TRBV3-1; d_call: TRBD1; j_call: TRBJ2-1; clone_size: few
cdr3_aa: CASSHGGEGSIYGYTF; v_call: TRBV4-1; d_call: -; j_call: TRBJ1-2; clone_size: once
cdr3_aa: CASTRSRGFNYGYTF; v_call: TRBV6-5; d_call: -; j_call: TRBJ1-2; clone_size: -
cdr3_aa: CASSERQGGGYTF; v_call: TRBV2; d_call: -; j_call: TRBJ1-2; clone_size: -
cdr3_aa: CASSLSVGSAEETQYF; v_call: TRBV5-1; d_call: -; j_call: TRBJ2-5; clone_size: -
cdr3_aa: CASSPVTPGTSGFNEQFF; v_call: TRBV7-9; d_call: TRBD2; j_call: TRBJ2-1; clone_size: -
cdr3_aa: CASSKQGIYYNEQFF; v_call: TRBV28; d_call: -; j_call: TRBJ2-1; clone_size: -
cdr3_aa: CASSGTSGGLYNEQFF; v_call: TRBV5-1; d_call: TRBD2; j_call: TRBJ2-1; clone_size: -
cdr3_aa: CSARQGANYNEQFF; v_call: TRBV20-1; d_call: TRBD1; j_call: TRBJ2-1; clone_size: few
cdr3_aa: CASSLIFSGDQEKLFF; v_call: TRBV12-3/TRBV12-4; d_call: -; j_call: TRBJ1-4; clone_size: few
cdr3_aa: CASSFTGQGYGYTF; v_call: TRBV6-1; d_call: TRBD1; j_call: TRBJ1-2; clone_size: few
cdr3_aa: CASSQDVGRSGNEQFF; v_call: TRBV4-2; d_call: -; j_call: TRBJ2-1; clone_size: few
cdr3_aa: CSATPLGRTGKETQYF; v_call: TRBV20-1; d_call: -; j_call: TRBJ2-5; clone_size: few
cdr3_aa: CASSYERTASALKTQYF; v_call: TRBV6-2/TRBV6-3; d_call: -; j_call: TRBJ2-5; clone_size: -